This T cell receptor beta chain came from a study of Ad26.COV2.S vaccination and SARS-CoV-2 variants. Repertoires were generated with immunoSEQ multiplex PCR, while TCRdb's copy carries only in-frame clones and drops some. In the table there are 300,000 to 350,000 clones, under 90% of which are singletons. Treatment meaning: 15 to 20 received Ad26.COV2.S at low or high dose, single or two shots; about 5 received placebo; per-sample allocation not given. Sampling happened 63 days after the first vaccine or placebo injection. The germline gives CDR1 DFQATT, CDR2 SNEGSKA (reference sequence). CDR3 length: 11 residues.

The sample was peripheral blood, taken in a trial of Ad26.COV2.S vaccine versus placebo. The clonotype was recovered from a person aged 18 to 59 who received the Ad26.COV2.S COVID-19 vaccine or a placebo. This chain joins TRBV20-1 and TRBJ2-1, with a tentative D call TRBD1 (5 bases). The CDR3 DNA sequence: TGCGGATGCCCCCAGGGTCGAGAGCAGTTCTTC. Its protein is CGCPQGREQFF.